This T cell receptor beta chain was captured in a study of T cell repertoires in cytomegalovirus infection. Overall study context: Public TCR beta signatures provided an indication of both CMV infection and a matching HLA type. General study points: Within the response measured ex vivo, HLA-C-restricted CMV-specific TCR beta clonotypes were dominant.

TCRdb ran MiXCR on the reads and lists one entry per CDR3 protein. This table has fewer than 650,000 distinct CDR3 sequences, about 39% appearing once. Points on this clonotype: Its antigen is not known.

Germline CDR1 and CDR2: LNHDA and SQIVND (reference sequence). This CDR3 is 14 amino acids long. V trimming: 3 bases; J trimming: 7 bases; junction bases outside the gene matches: 5. The gene calls are TRBV19 and TRBJ2-1; 8 bases map to TRBD1. The receptor was isolated from a human donor in good health (CMV status not recorded). Some clones in this sample may be carry-over from other donors' samples. The material was cultured PBMCs, obtained from culture after CMV antigen stimulation. CDR3 region: CASSMGQVLNEQFF. The CDR3, as DNA: TGTGCCAGTAGTATGGGACAGGTGTTAAATGAGCAGTTCTTC.